This TCR beta chain was recorded in a study of early T cells in non-severe SARS-CoV-2 infection. This CDR3 has 15 amino acids. Germline assignment: CDR1 SGHRS and CDR2 YFSETQ. The V end was cut by 4 bases, the J end by 4 bases, with 16 bases between. TCRdb re-called the 5' RACE reads through MiXCR, storing one row per CDR3 protein. The sample lists tens of thousands of distinct CDR3 sequences, roughly 15% seen once, with around 5.8% in the top ten. The rearrangement joins TRBV5-1 to TRBJ2-3; tentative D call: TRBD1 (6 bases). The sequencing sample was made of whole blood. The TCR comes from an adult who was a healthcare worker with PCR-confirmed SARS-CoV-2 infection or an uninfected control (not recorded which). The CDR3 DNA reads as TGCGCCAGCAGCCCTTCAGGGGCGCCGTCAGATACGCAGTATTTT. As protein: CASSPSGAPSDTQYF. The full variable domain, its missing parts supplied by reference TRBV5-1 and TRBJ2-3, is KAGVTQTPRYLIKTRGQQVTLSCSPISGHRSVSWYQQTPGQGLQFLFEYFSETQRNKGNFPGRFSGRQFSNSRSEMNVSTLELGDSALYLCASSPSGAPSDTQYFGPGTRLTVL.